This passage covers 13 T cell receptor beta chains from one sample sequenced in a study of shared clonotypes between healthy human individuals. Clones were sequenced by immunoSEQ multiplex PCR, and TCRdb holds only the in-frame ones, with some missing. The profile shows 2 million to 2.5 million clones, nearly 97% of them singletons. The sample was naive CD4+ T cells sorted from blood. Subset: CD45RA+ positively selected. These receptor sequences come from a young man in good health.

This chain uses TRBV28 with TRBJ1-1; 12 bases line up with TRBD1. V shed 2 bases, J shed 6 bases, and the junction held 10 bases outside the gene matches. The germline V gene encodes CDR1 MDHEN and CDR2 SYDVKM. The CDR3 extends over 17 amino acids. The CDR3 DNA sequence: TGTGCCAGCAGTTTAGGTTGGGGACAGGGGGCAAACTCTGAAGCTTTCTTT. Protein product: CASSLGWGQGANSEAFF.

J is TRBJ2-2 and V is TRBV2; 11 nucleotides align to TRBD1. Germline V gene data show CDR1 as SNHLY and CDR2 as FYNNEI. This CDR3 is built from 16 residues. Trimming removed 6 bases from V and 7 bases from J; junction bases left unmatched: 10. CDR3 sequence (DNA): TGTGCCAGCAGCCCAAAAGTTGGGACAGGGGGCGGGGAGCTGTTTTTT. The encoded protein is CASSPKVGTGGGELFF.

This chain uses TRBV19 with TRBJ2-1; 8 positions match TRBD1. J gave up 13 bases and V 1 base, and 12 bases lay outside the gene matches. The CDR3 runs to 15 residues. Germline-derived CDR1 and CDR2 are LNHDA and SQIVND (reference sequence). This chain's CDR3 is CASSIVGPGGSDQFF. DNA of the CDR3: TGTGCCAGTAGTATAGTGGGTCCAGGGGGCAGTGATCAGTTCTTC.

The genes are TRBV4-3 and TRBJ2-3; no clear D. CDR1 is LGHNA, CDR2 YSLEER, per germline. The V end lost 1 base, the J end lost 0 bases, and 8 bases lay between the germline ends. CDR3 length equals 15 residues. The CDR3 spells CASSQGITSTDTQYF. The CDR3 nucleotides are TGCGCCAGCAGCCAAGGGATCACAAGCACAGATACGCAGTATTTT.

The chain links TRBV6-1 to TRBJ1-1, with D unclear. Germline V CDR1 and CDR2: MNHNS, SASEGT. V was shortened by 1 base and J by 2 bases, with 8 bases between the two germline ends. The CDR3 sequence is 14 residues long. CDR3 nucleotides: TGTGCCAGCAGTGAAGGGTTTTTCAACACTGAAGCTTTCTTT. This sequence encodes CASSEGFFNTEAFF.

Details on this clone: This same CDR3 is encoded by further DNA sequences in the sample. The chain carries TRBV5-1 and TRBJ2-6; maybe TRBD1 (5 bases). Germline V CDR1 and CDR2: SGHRS, YFSETQ. The CDR3 spans 15 residues. Trimming stripped 2 bases from V and 0 bases from J, with 6 bases between. The CDR3 is CASSFDSSGANVLTF. The CDR3 nucleotides read TGCGCCAGCAGCTTCGACAGCTCTGGGGCCAACGTCCTGACTTTC.

The rearrangement links TRBV19 to TRBJ1-5, with D perhaps TRBD1 (5 bases). V was clipped by 6 bases and J by 4 bases, with 10 bases between them. The CDR3 totals 13 residues. CDR1 and CDR2 from the germline V gene are LNHDA and SQIVND (reference sequence). CDR3 residues: CASSRQLNQPQHF. For the CDR3, the DNA is TGTGCCAGTAGCCGACAGCTTAATCAGCCCCAGCATTTT.

About this clone: This sample includes further DNA sequences coding for the same CDR3. The chain employs TRBV7-9 and TRBJ2-1; no clear D gene. The V gene lost 5 bases and the J gene lost 0 bases, with 5 bases spanning the gap. The CDR3 has 13 amino acids. Germline CDR1 is SEHNR and CDR2 is FQNEAQ (reference sequence). The CDR3 DNA reads as TGTGCCAGCAGCCTAAGCTCCTACAATGAGCAGTTCTTC. It yields the protein CASSLSSYNEQFF.

The chain combines TRBV11-2 with TRBJ2-3, with 11 bases lining up with TRBD2. Germline trimming cut 5 bases from V and 3 bases from J; bases unmatched to any gene: 10. The CDR3 spans 17 residues. Germline loops: CDR1 SGHAT, CDR2 FQNNGV. CDR3 sequence reads: CASSPSGGLTITDTQYF. The CDR3 bases are TGTGCCAGCAGCCCTAGCGGGGGGTTAACAATTACAGATACGCAGTATTTT.

The V and J genes are TRBV7-2 and TRBJ2-2; the match to TRBD2 covers 7 bases. The germline CDR1 and CDR2 sequences are SGHTA and FQGNSA. V lost 1 base and J lost 6; bases outside the gene matches: 5. This CDR3 has 15 amino acids. The CDR3: CASSLVGGSPGELFF. In DNA, the CDR3 is TGTGCCAGCAGCTTAGTGGGGGGGAGTCCCGGGGAGCTGTTTTTT. Based on the CDR3 plus reference TRBV7-2 and TRBJ2-2, the full variable domain is GAGVSQSPSNKVTEKGKDVELRCDPISGHTALYWYRQSLGQGLEFLIYFQGNSAPDKSGLPSDRFSAERTGGSVSTLTIQRTQQEDSAVYLCASSLVGGSPGELFFGEGSRLTVL.

This chain uses TRBV6-1 with TRBJ1-5; TRBD1 agrees at 10 bases. The CDR3 runs 14 residues. Germline V CDR1 and CDR2: MNHNS, SASEGT. Trimming cost V 7 bases and J 6 bases; bases outside gene matches: 6. CDR3 region: CASIPGTGVQPQHF. Here the CDR3 DNA reads TGTGCCAGCATTCCCGGGACAGGGGTTCAGCCCCAGCATTTT.

The J gene is TRBJ1-5, the V gene TRBV27; 10 bases map to TRBD1. The CDR3 covers 15 residues. V shed 5 bases and J 2 bases; nucleotides not matched to a gene: 3. Germline V lookup: CDR1 MNHEY, CDR2 SMNVEV (reference sequence). The CDR3 loop is CASSRGQGGNQPQHF. For the CDR3, the DNA is TGTGCCAGCAGTCGCGGACAGGGGGGCAATCAGCCCCAGCATTTT.

The chain combines TRBV6-5 with TRBJ2-7; 13 nucleotides align to TRBD2. Germline trimming cut 8 bases from V and 2 bases from J; bases unmatched to any gene: 6. The CDR3 has 15 residues. The germline V gene has CDR1 MNHEY and CDR2 SVGAGI. The CDR3 DNA follows: TGTGCCAGCCCGGGACTAGCGGGGTCCCCCTACGAGCAGTACTTC. It translates to CASPGLAGSPYEQYF.